The T cell receptor beta chain under discussion was sequenced for a study of T-cell memory formation after mild COVID-19 (dated by TCRdb to 2020 to 2022). Some background on the complete study: TCR sequence clusters from the two donors were found to be largely donor specific. The cohort was made up of two young adult volunteers, one female and one male, who were previously healthy. Longitudinal TCRalpha and TCRbeta repertoire sequencing tracked T-cell clones expanding and contracting after mild COVID-19 in two donors. General conclusions and limits of the study: Some responding clones were found in pre-infection memory, which suggests that pre-existing cross-reactive memory T cells took part in the SARS-CoV-2 response. From day 15 to 85, contracting clones showed balanced CD4/CD8 phenotypes, whereas a second wave of clones that expanded from day 15 to 37 leaned towards CD4+. Only a couple of mild cases were covered by the study, and larger cohorts that include severe cases with pre-infection samples were considered necessary. SARS-CoV-2 specificity was not confirmed for the second-wave clones peaking on day 37. Contracting CD4+ clones turned up mainly in the CM and EM memory subsets, whereas EMRA was where CD8+ clones were enriched.

This clonotype was detected a few times. It has no known antigen specificity. Per-base qualities were not stored, and no clone one base away is much larger. Instrument on record: Illumina NovaSeq 6000. Using 5'RACE with constant-segment primers, TCRalpha and TCRbeta cDNA libraries were constructed, with sample barcodes and unique molecular identifiers added in the process. RNA was extracted from every sample with Trizol reagent. Library amplification was performed in two PCR steps, and a second sample barcode and Illumina TruSeq adapters were introduced in the second step. Sequencing of the libraries was done on an Illumina NovaSeq, producing 2 x 150 bp paired-end reads. Concerning the study's data processing: Reads were demultiplexed and collapsed into UMI-guided consensus sequences with migec v1.2.7. With mixcr v2.1.11, UMI consensuses were aligned to TRA and TRB V and J templates and assembled into clonotypes. A clonotype was counted as expanded or contracted only if both edgeR and NoisET called the change significant, with noise models trained on biological replicates. For edgeR calls, the cutoffs were a false discovery rate-adjusted p below 0.01 and a log2 fold-change threshold of 1. As an exploratory analysis of dynamics, max-normalized trajectories of the 1000 most abundant clonotypes were examined by PCA with hierarchical clustering. Each responding clone was given a CD4 or CD8 phenotype based on the CD4+ and CD8+ repertoires, which had been sequenced separately. The public reads were reprocessed in TCRdb via fastp at Q25 and MiXCR, keeping in-frame beta chains. Entries are consolidated by CDR3 protein sequence, retaining the most common genes and DNA. TCRdb, not the original authors, processed these V and J calls. A total of roughly 370,000 distinct CDR3 sequences appear in this sample, around a sixth of them only once. In total, the top ten clones hold about 22% of the sample.

Ficoll-Paque density gradient centrifugation was used to isolate PBMCs. For CDR1 and CDR2, the germline V gene lists MGHRA and YSYEKL. Spanning cysteine to phenylalanine, the CDR3 consists of 15 amino acids. Solely the CDR3 DNA is kept, with 45 bases framed from the first base. Compared with germline, V lacks 4 bases and J lacks 5 bases; bases without a gene match: 9. The chain couples TRBV4-1 to TRBJ2-7; 9 nucleotides in the junction match TRBD1. The source material was PBMCs or a T cell subset sorted from them (not recorded which). The sequence derives from a man aged 18 to 30 who had mild COVID-19 (a few samples of this study predate the infection). The sample titles of this study are shuffled in the database, so cell type and time point are left out; the donor was told from shared clones. DNA sequence: TGCGCCAGCAGCCCCCCGGGACAGGGCTTCCACGAGCAGTACTTC. This yields the protein CASSPPGQGFHEQYF.